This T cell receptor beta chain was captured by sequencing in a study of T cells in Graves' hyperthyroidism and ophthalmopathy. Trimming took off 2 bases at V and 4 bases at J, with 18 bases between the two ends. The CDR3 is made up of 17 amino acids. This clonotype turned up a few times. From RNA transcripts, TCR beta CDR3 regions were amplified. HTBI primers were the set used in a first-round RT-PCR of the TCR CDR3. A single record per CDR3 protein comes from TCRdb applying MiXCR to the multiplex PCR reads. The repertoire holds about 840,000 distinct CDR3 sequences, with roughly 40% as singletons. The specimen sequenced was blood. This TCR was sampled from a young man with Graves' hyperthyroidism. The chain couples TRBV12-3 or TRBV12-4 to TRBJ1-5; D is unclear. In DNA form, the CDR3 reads TGTGCCAGCAGTTTACGGGGATCTAGGGAAGAGAATCAGCCCCAGCATTTT. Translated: CASSLRGSREENQPQHF.